This TCR beta chain was captured in a study of T cells in Graves' hyperthyroidism and ophthalmopathy. Regarding the study as a whole: The model identified upcoming ophthalmopathy a median 6.5 months ahead of onset.

Investigators excluded patients with uncontrolled infection, other autoimmune disease, pregnancy or lactation. Looked up from germline, CDR1 is LNHDA and CDR2 is SQIVND (reference sequence). The CDR3 covers 13 residues. V was shortened by 9 bases and J by 3 bases, with 14 bases between the two germline ends. TCR beta CDR3 regions were amplified from RNA. The TCR CDR3 was amplified in a first-round RT-PCR using the HTBI primer set. TCRdb passed the multiplex PCR reads through MiXCR, listing each CDR3 protein once. The sample holds approximately 500,000 distinct CDR3 sequences, around 45% seen once. This clonotype showed up many times. Its antigen is undetermined.

The source is a woman between 18 and 29 years old with Graves' hyperthyroidism. The chain links TRBV19 to TRBJ2-5; D gene ambiguous. Input material: peripheral blood or thyroid tissue (not recorded which). This CDR3 is CASKDGRKETQYF. The CDR3 region has the DNA TGTGCCAGCAAGGACGGTCGGAAAGAGACCCAGTACTTC.